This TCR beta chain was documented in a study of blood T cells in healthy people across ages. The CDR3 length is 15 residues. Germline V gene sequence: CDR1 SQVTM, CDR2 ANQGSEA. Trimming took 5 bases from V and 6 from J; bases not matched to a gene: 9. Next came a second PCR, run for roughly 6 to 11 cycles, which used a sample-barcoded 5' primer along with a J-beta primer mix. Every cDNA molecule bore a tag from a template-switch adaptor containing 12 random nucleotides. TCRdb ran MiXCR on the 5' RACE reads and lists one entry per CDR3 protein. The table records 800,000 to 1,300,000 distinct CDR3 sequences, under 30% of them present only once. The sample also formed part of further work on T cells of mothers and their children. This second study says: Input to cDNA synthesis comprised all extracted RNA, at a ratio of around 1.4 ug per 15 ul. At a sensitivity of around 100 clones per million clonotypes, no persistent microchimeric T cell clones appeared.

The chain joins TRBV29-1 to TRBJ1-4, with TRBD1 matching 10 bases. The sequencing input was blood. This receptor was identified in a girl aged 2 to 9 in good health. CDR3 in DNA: TGCAGCGTTACAACATCGGGGACAGGGGATGAAAAACTGTTTTTT. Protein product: CSVTTSGTGDEKLFF.